The present TCR beta chain was sequenced within a study of blood T cell repertoires in COVID-19. TCRdb keeps only in-frame clones here, not all; method: immunoSEQ multiplex PCR. Here the sample spans 130,000 or so clones, roughly four fifths being singletons. This CDR3 region has 13 residues. The junction had 6 bases not matched to a gene; V was cut back by 9 bases and J by 3 bases. CDR1 MNHEY and CDR2 SVGAGI come from the germline V gene. This clonotype was sampled from a woman aged 60-75 years with acute or convalescent COVID-19. Sequenced material: peripheral blood. The chain has TRBV6-5 and TRBJ2-3, with TRBD1 matching over 7 bases. The CDR3 sequence: CASAEQGTDTQYF. CDR3 coding DNA: TGTGCCAGTGCAGAACAGGGGACAGATACGCAGTATTTT.